These T cell receptor beta chains were read from a single sample in a study of shared clonotypes between healthy human individuals. Measured with immunoSEQ multiplex PCR; TCRdb has only the in-frame clones, and not every one. The sample holds roughly 1,800,000 clones, around 96% seen once. Specimen: naive CD8+ T cells sorted from blood. Receptor source: a man aged 18 to 29 in good health. Each CDR3 is given without its conserved first and last residue. Each record gives: V gene, CDR3 protein.

v_gene: TRBV13
CDR3aa: ASSLALAGGQETQY

v_gene: TRBV6-5
CDR3aa: ASSYRQGDYNEQF

v_gene: TRBV7-8
CDR3aa: ASSLALLAGDNEQF

v_gene: TRBV7-2
CDR3aa: ASSEAGYYEQY

v_gene: TRBV6-5
CDR3aa: ASTKLAGATDTQY

v_gene: TRBV4-1
CDR3aa: ASSQVSTEVNTEAF

v_gene: TRBV28
CDR3aa: ASSAGVGAYEQY

v_gene: TRBV6-1
CDR3aa: ASSDRYPRNEQY

v_gene: TRBV10-3
CDR3aa: ASSYEAGVNEQY

v_gene: TRBV4-3
CDR3aa: ASSRLTSTNNEQF

v_gene: TRBV7-3
CDR3aa: ASSLTASGVETQY

v_gene: TRBV6-6
CDR3aa: ASTGTSFGNEKLF

v_gene: TRBV7-9
CDR3aa: ASSLVGQGSDTQY

v_gene: TRBV19
CDR3aa: ASSASDGNTIY

v_gene: TRBV10-3
CDR3aa: AISDGGPPRPYEQY

v_gene: TRBV6-5
CDR3aa: ASSQSGNEQF

v_gene: TRBV9
CDR3aa: ASGAGDGYT

v_gene: TRBV4-1
CDR3aa: ASSLVGQGPYEQY

v_gene: TRBV19
CDR3aa: ASSSGQNVPADTQY

v_gene: TRBV2
CDR3aa: ASSGDASLDSSYNSPLH

v_gene: TRBV25-1
CDR3aa: ASTGGSPLH

v_gene: TRBV7-6
CDR3aa: ASSSSGSSYEQY

v_gene: TRBV7-2
CDR3aa: ASSLEGITYEQY

v_gene: TRBV9
CDR3aa: ASSVEGRGDYEQY

v_gene: TRBV7-9
CDR3aa: ASRDRGAEQY

v_gene: TRBV30
CDR3aa: AWSVDSGNTIY

v_gene: TRBV5-6
CDR3aa: ASSFREDTQY

v_gene: TRBV9
CDR3aa: ASSVGTAEKLF

v_gene: TRBV29-1
CDR3aa: SVEAGGGTGELF

v_gene: TRBV6-1
CDR3aa: ASSELVFDPYFNTEAF

v_gene: TRBV9
CDR3aa: ASSVGASSYEQY

v_gene: TRBV5-6
CDR3aa: ASSLGRPYEQY

v_gene: TRBV29-1
CDR3aa: SVDPRSVKGTEAF

v_gene: TRBV6-1
CDR3aa: ASSGRNNQPQH

v_gene: TRBV13
CDR3aa: ASSPPHTEAF

v_gene: TRBV6-5
CDR3aa: ASSSHAGPLH